This T cell receptor (beta chain) was profiled in a study of blood T cell repertoires in COVID-19. Turning to the study itself: The United States, Italy and Spain supplied acute and convalescent COVID-19 samples. PBMCs, B-cell-depleted T cells, or T cells were the source of the cDNA or gDNA that made up the material.

In the authors' methods: Estimation of nucleated cell counts relied on the amplification of reference gene primers. Sequenced by immunoSEQ multiplex PCR; TCRdb stores in-frame clones only, minus some. D and trimming come from the DNA, and the V and J calls and clone size come from that table. The sample yields about 53,000 clones, about 86% seen once. This CDR3 has 13 amino acids. Germline CDR1 is SGHVS and CDR2 is FQNEAQ. V lost 2 bases, J lost 3 bases, and 5 bases lay in between. This TCR derives from a man aged 50-59 years with acute or convalescent COVID-19. J is TRBJ1-5 and V is TRBV7-8; D unresolved. Sequenced material: peripheral blood. CDR3 coding DNA: TGTGCCAGCAGCTTACTGTACAATCAGCCCCAGCATTTT. It codes for CASSLLYNQPQHF.